This TCR beta chain emerged from a study of blood T cells in healthy people across ages. The germline V gene has CDR1 SGHTA and CDR2 FQGNSA. The CDR3 sequence is 15 residues long. Losses at the gene ends were 1 base for V and 6 bases for J; bases not matched to a gene: 2. Together with a sample-barcoded 5' primer, a J-beta primer mix was included in a second PCR lasting 7 to 11 cycles. TCRdb analysed the 5' RACE reads with MiXCR anew, one entry per CDR3 protein. The sample contains fewer than 2 million distinct CDR3 sequences, approximately 40% of which appear only once. Each of the donors had 9 to 10 milliliters of peripheral blood drawn into EDTA-treated Vacutainer tubes. Findings of the study overall: With unsorted PBMCs, a conclusive comparison of naive versus antigen-experienced cells was not possible.

On this clonotype: Its matching antigen is unknown.

The V call is TRBV7-2, the J call TRBJ1-4; TRBD1 matches 10 bases. The receptor was derived from a human donor in good health. Input material: blood. The CDR3: CASSLVTGGDEKLFF. CDR3 nucleotide sequence: TGTGCCAGCAGCTTAGTGACAGGGGGCGATGAAAAACTGTTTTTT.